This T cell receptor beta chain originates from a study of cytotoxic CD8 clonotypes in ibrutinib-treated CLL. Findings of the study overall: Stable or contracted on treatment, public clonotypes were also uncommon.

Clones were sequenced by immunoSEQ multiplex PCR, and TCRdb holds only the in-frame ones, with some missing. The sample consists of fewer than 7,000 clones, about 70% of them appearing once. For this clone: Its antigen remains unknown.

CDR3 length: 14 residues. Trimming took off 4 bases at V and 3 bases at J, with 12 bases between the two ends. Germline lookup yields CDR1 SEHNR and CDR2 FQNEAQ (reference sequence). The V gene is TRBV7-9, the J gene TRBJ1-1; D gene unclear. This sample comprised PBMCs, obtained before ibrutinib treatment. The sequence came from a human donor with chronic lymphocytic leukemia. The CDR3: CASSYRRNHTEAFF. For the CDR3, the DNA is TGTGCCAGCAGCTACCGTCGGAATCACACTGAAGCTTTCTTT. Supplemented by reference TRBV7-9 and TRBJ1-1, the full variable domain reads DTGVSQNPRHKITKRGQNVTFRCDPISEHNRLYWYRQTLGQGPEFLTYFQNEAQLEKSRLLSDRFSAERPKGSFSTLEIQRTEQGDSAMYLCASSYRRNHTEAFFGQGTRLTVV.